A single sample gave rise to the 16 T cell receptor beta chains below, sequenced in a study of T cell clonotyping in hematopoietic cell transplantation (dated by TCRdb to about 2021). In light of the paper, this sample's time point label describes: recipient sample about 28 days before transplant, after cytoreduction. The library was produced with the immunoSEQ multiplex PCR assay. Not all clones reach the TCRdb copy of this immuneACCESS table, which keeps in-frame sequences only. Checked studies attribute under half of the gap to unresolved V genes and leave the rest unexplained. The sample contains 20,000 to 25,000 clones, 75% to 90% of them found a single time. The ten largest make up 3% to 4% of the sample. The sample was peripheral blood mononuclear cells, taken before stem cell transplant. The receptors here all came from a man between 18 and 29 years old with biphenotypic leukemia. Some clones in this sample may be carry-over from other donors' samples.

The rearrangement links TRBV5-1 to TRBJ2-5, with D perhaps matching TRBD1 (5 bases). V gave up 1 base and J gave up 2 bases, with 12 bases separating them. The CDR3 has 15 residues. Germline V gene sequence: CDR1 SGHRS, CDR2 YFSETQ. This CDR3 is CASSLRWGQQETQYF. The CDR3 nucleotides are TGCGCCAGCAGCTTGAGATGGGGCCAACAAGAGACCCAGTACTTC.

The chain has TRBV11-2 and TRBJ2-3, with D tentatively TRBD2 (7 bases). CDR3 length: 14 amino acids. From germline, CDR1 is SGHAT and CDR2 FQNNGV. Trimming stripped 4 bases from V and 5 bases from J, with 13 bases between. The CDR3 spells CASSSRGEGDTQYF. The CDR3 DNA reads TGTGCCAGCAGCTCAAGGGGGGAGGGAGATACGCAGTATTTT.

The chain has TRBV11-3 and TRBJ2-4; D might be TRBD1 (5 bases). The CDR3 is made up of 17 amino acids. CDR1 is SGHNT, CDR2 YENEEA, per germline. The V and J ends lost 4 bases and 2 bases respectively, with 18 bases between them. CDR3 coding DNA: TGTGCCAGCAGCTCTATAGTGGGGCTGGGGTCCAAAAACATTCAGTACTTC. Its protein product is CASSSIVGLGSKNIQYF.

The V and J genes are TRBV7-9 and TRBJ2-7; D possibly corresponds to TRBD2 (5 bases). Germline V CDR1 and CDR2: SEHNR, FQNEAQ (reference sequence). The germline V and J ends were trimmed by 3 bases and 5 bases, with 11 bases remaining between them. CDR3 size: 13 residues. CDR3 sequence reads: CASSFGSGNEQYF. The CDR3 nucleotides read TGTGCCAGCAGCTTCGGGTCCGGGAACGAGCAGTACTTC.

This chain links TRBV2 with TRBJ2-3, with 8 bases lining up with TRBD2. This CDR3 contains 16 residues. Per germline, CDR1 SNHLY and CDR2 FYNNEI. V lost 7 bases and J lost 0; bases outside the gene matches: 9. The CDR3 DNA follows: TGTGCCAGCAAAGGAGCGGGGGTTCCTAGCACAGATACGCAGTATTTT. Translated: CASKGAGVPSTDTQYF.

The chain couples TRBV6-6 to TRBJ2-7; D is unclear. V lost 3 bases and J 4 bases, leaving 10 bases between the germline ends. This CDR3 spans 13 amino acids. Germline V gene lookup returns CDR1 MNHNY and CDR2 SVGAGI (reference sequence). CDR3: CASSYSSAYEQYF. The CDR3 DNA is TGTGCCAGCAGTTATAGTTCAGCTTACGAGCAGTACTTC.

CDR3 bases: TGTGCCAGCAGACACGGCACGGGGCCCCCTGAAGCTTTCTTT. Protein sequence: CASRHGTGPPEAFF. V usage is TRBV7-9 and J usage is TRBJ1-1; possible D gene TRBD1, 5 bases. Trimming stripped 6 bases from V and 6 bases from J, with 17 bases between. Per the germline V gene, CDR1 is SEHNR and CDR2 is FQNEAQ (reference sequence). The length of the CDR3 is 14 residues.

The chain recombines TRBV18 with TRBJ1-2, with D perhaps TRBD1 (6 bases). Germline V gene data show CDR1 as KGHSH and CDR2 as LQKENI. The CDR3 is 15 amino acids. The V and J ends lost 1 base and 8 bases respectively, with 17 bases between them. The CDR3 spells CASSPQAEGERGYTF. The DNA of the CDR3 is TGTGCCAGCTCACCACAGGCAGAGGGGGAAAGAGGCTACACCTTC. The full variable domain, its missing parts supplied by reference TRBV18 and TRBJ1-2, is NAGVMQNPRHLVRRRGQEARLRCSPMKGHSHVYWYRQLPEEGLKFMVYLQKENIIDESGMPKERFSAEFPKEGPSILRIQQVVRGDSAAYFCASSPQAEGERGYTFGSGTRLTVV.

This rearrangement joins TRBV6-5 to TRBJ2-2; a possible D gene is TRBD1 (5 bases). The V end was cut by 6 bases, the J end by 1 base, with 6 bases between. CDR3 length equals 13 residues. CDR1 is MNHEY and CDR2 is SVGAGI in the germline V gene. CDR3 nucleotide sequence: TGTGCCAGCAGGGACAAGAACACCGGGGAGCTGTTTTTT. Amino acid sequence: CASRDKNTGELFF.

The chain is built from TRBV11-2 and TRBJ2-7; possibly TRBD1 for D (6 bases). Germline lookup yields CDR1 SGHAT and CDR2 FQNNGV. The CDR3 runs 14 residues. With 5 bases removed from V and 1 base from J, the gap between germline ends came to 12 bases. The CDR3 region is CASSVGGTSYEQYF. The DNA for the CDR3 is TGTGCCAGCAGCGTTGGGGGCACTTCCTACGAGCAGTACTTC. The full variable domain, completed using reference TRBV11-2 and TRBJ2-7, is EAGVAQSPRYKIIEKRQSVAFWCNPISGHATLYWYQQILGQGPKLLIQFQNNGVVDDSQLPKDRFSAERLKGVDSTLKIQPAKLEDSAVYLCASSVGGTSYEQYFGPGTRLTVT.

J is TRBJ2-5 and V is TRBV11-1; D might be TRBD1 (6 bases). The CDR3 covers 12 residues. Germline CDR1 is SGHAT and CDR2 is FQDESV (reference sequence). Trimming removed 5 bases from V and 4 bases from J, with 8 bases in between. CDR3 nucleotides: TGTGCCAGCAGCGTCAGGGGAGAGACCCAGTACTTC. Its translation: CASSVRGETQYF.

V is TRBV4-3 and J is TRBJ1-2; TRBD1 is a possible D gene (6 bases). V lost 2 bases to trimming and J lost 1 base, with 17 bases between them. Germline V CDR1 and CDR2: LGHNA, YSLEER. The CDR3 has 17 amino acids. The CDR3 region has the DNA TGCGCCAGCAGCCAACAGATAAGGGGGGGGATTAACTATGGCTACACCTTC. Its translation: CASSQQIRGGINYGYTF.

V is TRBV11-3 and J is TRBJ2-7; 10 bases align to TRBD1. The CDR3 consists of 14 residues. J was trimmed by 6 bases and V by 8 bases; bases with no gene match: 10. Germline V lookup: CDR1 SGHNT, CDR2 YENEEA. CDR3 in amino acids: CASQRGTGVAEQYF. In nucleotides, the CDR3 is TGTGCCAGCCAGCGCGGGACAGGGGTCGCCGAGCAGTACTTC.

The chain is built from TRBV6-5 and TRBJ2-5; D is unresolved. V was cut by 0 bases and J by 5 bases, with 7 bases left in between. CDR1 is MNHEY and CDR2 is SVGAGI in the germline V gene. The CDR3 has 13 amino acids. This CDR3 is CASSYSGPETQYF. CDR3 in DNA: TGTGCCAGCAGTTACTCGGGCCCCGAGACCCAGTACTTC.

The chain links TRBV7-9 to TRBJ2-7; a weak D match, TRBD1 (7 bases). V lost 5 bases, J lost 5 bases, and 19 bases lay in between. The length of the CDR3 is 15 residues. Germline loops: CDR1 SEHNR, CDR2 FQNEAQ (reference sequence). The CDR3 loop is CASSPPGGRGDEQYF. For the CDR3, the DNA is TGTGCCAGCAGCCCCCCCGGTGGCAGGGGGGACGAGCAGTACTTC.

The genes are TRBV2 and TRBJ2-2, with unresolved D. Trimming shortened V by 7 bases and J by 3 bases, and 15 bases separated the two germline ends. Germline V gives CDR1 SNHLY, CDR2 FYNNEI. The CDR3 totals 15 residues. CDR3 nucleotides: TGTGCCAGCAAAACGACCCGGGCGGACACCGGGGAGCTGTTTTTT. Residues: CASKTTRADTGELFF.